This T cell receptor (beta chain) came from a study of T cells in Graves' hyperthyroidism and ophthalmopathy. The wider study: Sampling of peripheral blood happened at initial diagnosis, prior to any treatment.

This clonotype was recorded at least ten times. Germline V gene data show CDR1 as PRHDT and CDR2 as FYEKMQ (reference sequence). Trimming removed 1 base from V and 0 bases from J, with 15 bases in between. The CDR3 contains 18 residues. From RNA transcripts, TCR beta CDR3 regions were amplified. During a first-round RT-PCR of the TCR CDR3, the HTBI primer set was used. Using its own MiXCR run on the multiplex PCR reads, TCRdb lists one record per CDR3 protein. The data show a few hundred thousand distinct CDR3 sequences, around 20% seen once. Stable Graves' hyperthyroidism meant no ophthalmopathy progression within 18 months. These patients, aged 18 to 65, had recently diagnosed hyperthyroidism lasting under 2 months. Diagnosing involved the use of clinical symptoms, serum thyroxine and TRAb, thyroid ultrasound and orbital computed tomography.

V is TRBV13 and J is TRBJ2-2, with D possibly being TRBD1 (5 bases). The sample consisted of blood. The source is a woman between 45 and 65 years old with Graves' hyperthyroidism. The CDR3 DNA sequence: TGTGCCAGCAGCTTAGATCCGATAGGGGCCGCGAACACCGGGGAGCTGTTTTTT. Its protein product is CASSLDPIGAANTGELFF.